This T cell receptor (beta chain) was observed in a study of T cell repertoires in cytomegalovirus infection. TCRdb recomputed calls from the reads with MiXCR, one row per CDR3 protein. Of approximately 170,000 distinct CDR3 sequences listed, 15% to 20% are singletons. Trimming took 1 base from V and 0 from J, leaving 19 bases between them. This CDR3 contains 19 residues. Germline-derived CDR1 and CDR2 are SEHNR and FQNEAQ (reference sequence). The rearrangement uses TRBV7-9 and TRBJ1-5; tentatively, D is TRBD1 (6 bases). The TCR was taken from a human donor in good health (CMV status not recorded). Some clones in this sample may be carry-over from other donors' samples. Sequencing was carried out using CD8+ T cells from PBMCs. The CDR3 reads CASSLVRSKGDYSNQPQHF. The DNA for the CDR3 is TGTGCCAGCAGCTTAGTGAGGTCGAAGGGGGACTATAGCAATCAGCCCCAGCATTTT.